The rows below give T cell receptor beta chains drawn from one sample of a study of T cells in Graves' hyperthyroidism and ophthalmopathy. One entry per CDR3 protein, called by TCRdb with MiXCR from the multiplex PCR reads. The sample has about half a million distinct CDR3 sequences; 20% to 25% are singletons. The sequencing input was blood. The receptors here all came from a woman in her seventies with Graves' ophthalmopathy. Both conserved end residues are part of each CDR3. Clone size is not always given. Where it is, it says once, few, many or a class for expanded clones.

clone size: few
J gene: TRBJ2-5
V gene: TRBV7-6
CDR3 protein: CASSPGVSGLSQETQYF

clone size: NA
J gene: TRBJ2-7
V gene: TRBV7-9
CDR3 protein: CASRGEAPTSYEQYF

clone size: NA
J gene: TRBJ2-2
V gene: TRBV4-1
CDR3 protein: CASSQRDRAGELFF

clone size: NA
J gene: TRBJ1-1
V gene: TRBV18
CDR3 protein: CASSPSNTGANTEAFF

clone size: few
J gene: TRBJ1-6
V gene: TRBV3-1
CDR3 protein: CASSQGGGAGNSPLHF

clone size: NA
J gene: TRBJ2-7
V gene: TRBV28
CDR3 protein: CASSGSGPVSYEQYF

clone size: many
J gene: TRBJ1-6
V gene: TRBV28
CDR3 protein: CASSQTNNSPLHF

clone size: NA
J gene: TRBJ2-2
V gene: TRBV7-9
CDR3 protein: CASSVGLAEANTGELFF

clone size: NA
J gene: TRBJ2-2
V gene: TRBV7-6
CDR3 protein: CASSPIYGEVTGELFF

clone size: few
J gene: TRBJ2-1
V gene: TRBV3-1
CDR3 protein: CASSSKGTAHNEQFF

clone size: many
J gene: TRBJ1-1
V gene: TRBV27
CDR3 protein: CASSSSGRTEAFF

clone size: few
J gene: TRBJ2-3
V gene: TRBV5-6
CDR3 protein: CASSLYVEEWPPADTQYF

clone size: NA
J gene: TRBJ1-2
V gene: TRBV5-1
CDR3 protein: CASSPRQGSLSGYTF

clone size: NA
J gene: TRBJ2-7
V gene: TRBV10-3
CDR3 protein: CAFSVSGANYEQYF

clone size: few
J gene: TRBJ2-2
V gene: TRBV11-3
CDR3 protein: CASSLDPGVGELFF

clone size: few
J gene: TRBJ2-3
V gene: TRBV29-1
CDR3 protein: CSVQDTQYF

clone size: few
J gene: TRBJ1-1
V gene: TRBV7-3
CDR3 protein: CASSTTGTANTEAFF

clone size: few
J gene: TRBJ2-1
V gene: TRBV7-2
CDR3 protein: CASSPGLPSYNEQFF

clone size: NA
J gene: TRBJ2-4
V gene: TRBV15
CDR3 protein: CATSRGGSVLKNIQYF

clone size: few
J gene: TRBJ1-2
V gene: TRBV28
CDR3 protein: CASSLSQRWQWGGYTF

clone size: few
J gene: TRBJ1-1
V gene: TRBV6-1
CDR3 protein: CATERGLGTEAFF

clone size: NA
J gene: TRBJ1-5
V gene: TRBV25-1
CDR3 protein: CASSGGQVGQPQHF

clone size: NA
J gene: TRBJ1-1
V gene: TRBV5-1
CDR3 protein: CASSQRGGTEAFF

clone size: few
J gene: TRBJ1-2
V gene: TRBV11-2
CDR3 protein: CASSLVARRVGYTF

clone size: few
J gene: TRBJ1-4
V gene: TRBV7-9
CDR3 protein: CASSLGTGLNEKLFF

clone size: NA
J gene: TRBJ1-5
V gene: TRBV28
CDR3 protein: CASAQVYQPQHF

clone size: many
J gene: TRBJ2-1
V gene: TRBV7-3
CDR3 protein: CASSLIAGGIYNEQFF

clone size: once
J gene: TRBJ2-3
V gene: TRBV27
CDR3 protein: CASSPPNGASTDTQYF

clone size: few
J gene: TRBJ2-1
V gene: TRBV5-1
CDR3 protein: CASSSPSGRLNEQFF

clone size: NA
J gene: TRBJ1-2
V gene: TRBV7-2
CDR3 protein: CASSSRDRGPFYGYTF

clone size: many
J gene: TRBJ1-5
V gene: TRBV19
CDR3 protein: CASRDRGNQPQHF

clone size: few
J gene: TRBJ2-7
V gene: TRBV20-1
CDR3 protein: CSARAPGQGHEQYF

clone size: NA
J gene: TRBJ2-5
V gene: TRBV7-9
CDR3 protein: CASSLPGKVWETQYF

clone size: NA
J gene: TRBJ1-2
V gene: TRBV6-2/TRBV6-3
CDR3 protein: CASSYGGTGGYTF

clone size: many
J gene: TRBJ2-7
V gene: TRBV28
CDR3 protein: CASITGLGANEQYF

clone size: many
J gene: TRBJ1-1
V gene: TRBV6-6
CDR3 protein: CASSYSRVNTEAFF

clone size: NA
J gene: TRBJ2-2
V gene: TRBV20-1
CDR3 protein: CSASPGVTGELFF

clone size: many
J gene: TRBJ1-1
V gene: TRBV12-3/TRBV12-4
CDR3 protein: CASSGTLNTEAFF

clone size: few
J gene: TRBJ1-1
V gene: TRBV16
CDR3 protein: CASSPREGWNTEAFF

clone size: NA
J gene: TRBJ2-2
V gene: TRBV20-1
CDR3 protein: CSVPGRTSGPNTGELFF

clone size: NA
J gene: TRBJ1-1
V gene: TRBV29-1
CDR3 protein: CSVERHIRFSTEAFF

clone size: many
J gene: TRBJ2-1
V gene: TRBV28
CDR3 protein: CASIRQGLNEQFF

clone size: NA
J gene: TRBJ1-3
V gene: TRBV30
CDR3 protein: CACPKPGHSGNTIYF